This record concerns one T cell receptor (beta chain) sequence. This specimen comes from a study of T cell changes during pregnancy in multiple sclerosis. The V end was cut by 5 bases, the J end by 4 bases, with 18 bases between. This CDR3 contains 15 residues. Germline V gives CDR1 PRHDT, CDR2 FYEKMQ (reference sequence). Sequenced by immunoSEQ multiplex PCR; TCRdb stores in-frame clones only, minus some. The sample includes about 30,000 clones, just over 90% seen only once; the top ten take around 6.2%. Sequenced material: CD8+ T cells from peripheral blood mononuclear cells, taken before pregnancy. The chain uses TRBV13 and TRBJ2-7, with D possibly TRBD1 on 6 matching bases. This TCR was sampled from a female donor with multiple sclerosis, enrolled in a pregnancy study. CDR3 protein: CASSPGAGAGYEQYF. The CDR3 DNA is TGTGCCAGCAGCCCCGGAGCAGGGGCCGGTTACGAGCAGTACTTC.